A selection of T cell receptor beta chains follows, all from one sample in a study of T cell responses to AZD1222 COVID-19 vaccine. TCRdb's table, derived via immunoSEQ multiplex PCR, lists solely in-frame clones and lacks some. The table has 110,000 to 150,000 clones, 85% to 95% seen once. The sample consisted of peripheral blood, taken after recovery from COVID-19. The receptor source for this set is an adult who had recovered from COVID-19. Both conserved end residues are part of each CDR3. The D gene is left open where the match is weak. Clone size is not always given. Where it is, it says once, few, many or a class for expanded clones.

J,size,D,V,CDR3,DNA
TRBJ2-3,.,.,TRBV9,CASSVDPDPYTDTQYF,TGTGCCAGCAGCGTAGATCCGGACCCATACACAGATACGCAGTATTTT
TRBJ2-1,.,TRBD2,TRBV4-1,CASSQRLAGGAGEQFF,TGCGCCAGCAGCCAACGACTAGCGGGAGGCGCCGGTGAGCAGTTCTTC
TRBJ2-7,.,.,TRBV28,CASLPGAESVEQYF,TGTGCCAGCCTCCCGGGGGCGGAGTCCGTCGAGCAGTACTTC
TRBJ1-2,.,.,TRBV12-3/TRBV12-4,CASKGLARYGYTF,TGTGCCAGCAAAGGGTTGGCTCGCTATGGCTACACCTTC
TRBJ2-4,.,TRBD2,TRBV3-1/TRBV3-2,CASSYRTSGLAKNIQYF,TGTGCCAGCAGCTATCGGACTAGCGGACTAGCCAAAAACATTCAGTACTTC
TRBJ1-2,.,.,TRBV9,CASSVEPLLTAQGYGYTF,TGTGCCAGCAGCGTAGAGCCCCTGTTGACAGCCCAGGGCTATGGCTACACCTTC
TRBJ1-4,.,.,TRBV6-5,CASLAITATNEKLFF,TGTGCCAGCCTGGCAATCACAGCAACTAATGAAAAACTGTTTTTT
TRBJ1-2,once,.,TRBV28,CASSLRVGYGYTF,TGTGCCAGCAGTCTCAGGGTTGGCTATGGCTACACCTTC
TRBJ1-5,.,.,TRBV4-1,CASSQEQAGNQPQHF,TGCGCCAGCAGCCAAGAACAGGCCGGCAATCAGCCCCAGCATTTT
TRBJ2-1,.,TRBD2,TRBV5-1,CASSLEVGAGTNEQFF,TGCGCCAGCAGCTTGGAAGTGGGAGCGGGAACAAATGAGCAGTTCTTC
TRBJ1-3,.,.,TRBV7-9,CASSLPAAELYSGNTIYF,TGTGCCAGCAGCTTACCTGCGGCAGAACTTTACTCTGGAAACACCATATATTTT
TRBJ2-3,.,.,TRBV7-9,CASSFGGDTQYF,TGTGCCAGCAGCTTCGGAGGGGATACGCAGTATTTT
TRBJ2-2,.,.,TRBV5-1,CASSQSLGWTGELFF,TGCGCCAGCAGCCAGAGTCTCGGGTGGACCGGGGAGCTGTTTTTT
TRBJ2-3,.,.,TRBV11-2,CASSGAGTSTDTQYF,TGTGCCAGCAGCGGCGCCGGGACAAGCACAGATACGCAGTATTTT
TRBJ2-1,few,TRBD2,TRBV7-3,CASSFHASGSRSDEQFF,TGTGCCAGCAGCTTTCATGCTAGCGGGAGTCGTAGTGATGAGCAGTTCTTC
TRBJ1-3,.,.,TRBV2,CASSGGPWNTIYF,TGTGCCAGCAGTGGGGGACCGTGGAACACCATATATTTT
TRBJ2-3,.,TRBD2,TRBV12-5,CASGDSGGRAPTDTQYF,TGTGCTAGTGGCGACTCGGGGGGGAGGGCCCCCACAGATACGCAGTATTTT
TRBJ2-7,.,.,TRBV7-8,CASSPRLNTYEQYF,TGTGCCAGCAGCCCGCGACTGAATACCTACGAGCAGTACTTC
TRBJ1-1,.,.,TRBV24-1,CATSDFENTEAFF,TGTGCCACCAGTGATTTCGAGAACACTGAAGCTTTCTTT
TRBJ1-1,.,TRBD1,TRBV9,CASSVNPGGRTGNTEAFF,TGTGCCAGCAGCGTAAATCCAGGGGGCAGAACAGGGAACACTGAAGCTTTCTTT
TRBJ1-4,.,TRBD1,TRBV5-1,CASSWTGINEKLFF,TGCGCCAGCAGCTGGACAGGAATTAATGAAAAACTGTTTTTT
TRBJ2-7,.,.,TRBV5-1,CASSSTEAYEQYF,TGCGCCAGCAGCTCGACGGAGGCCTACGAGCAGTACTTC
TRBJ1-4,.,.,TRBV7-6,CASSFLLVPGERDGANEKLFF,TGTGCCAGCAGCTTCCTCTTAGTCCCGGGCGAAAGAGACGGGGCTAATGAAAAACTGTTTTTT
TRBJ2-7,.,TRBD1,TRBV28,CATQGDQYEQYF,TGTGCCACTCAGGGGGACCAGTACGAGCAGTACTTC
TRBJ2-1,.,.,TRBV7-3,CASSLTRDNNEQFF,TGTGCCAGCAGCTTAACCAGGGACAACAATGAGCAGTTCTTC
TRBJ1-3,.,.,TRBV28,CASRASGFAGNTIYF,TGTGCCAGCAGGGCGTCGGGGTTCGCTGGAAACACCATATATTTT
TRBJ1-4,.,.,TRBV9,CASSVGTSEGANEKLFF,TGTGCCAGCAGCGTAGGGACCTCCGAGGGAGCTAATGAAAAACTGTTTTTT
TRBJ1-2,.,.,TRBV5-4,CASSPGREWDYTF,TGTGCCAGCAGCCCCGGCAGGGAGTGGGACTACACCTTC
TRBJ2-7,.,TRBD2,TRBV7-9,CASSSTVSGASSYEQYF,TGTGCCAGCAGCTCGACCGTTAGCGGGGCGAGCTCCTACGAGCAGTACTTC
TRBJ1-6,once,.,TRBV18,CASSPKGGGLDSPLHF,TGTGCCAGCTCACCTAAAGGGGGTGGCTTGGATTCACCCCTCCACTTT
TRBJ2-5,.,TRBD2,TRBV7-3,CASSLGRERGPETQYF,TGTGCCAGCAGCTTAGGGAGGGAGCGGGGACCAGAGACCCAGTACTTC
TRBJ1-5,once,TRBD1,TRBV18,CASSPGGQVTQHF,TGTGCCAGCTCACCCGGAGGACAGGTGACCCAGCATTTT
TRBJ2-1,.,.,TRBV28,CASSNRTDNEQFF,TGTGCCAGCAGCAACCGGACAGACAATGAGCAGTTCTTC
TRBJ1-1,.,TRBD1,TRBV28,CAGTGGMSNTEAFF,TGTGCCGGGACAGGGGGAATGTCGAACACTGAAGCTTTCTTT
TRBJ2-7,.,.,TRBV27,CASSLNGVLKQYF,TGTGCCAGCAGTTTAAATGGGGTCCTCAAGCAGTACTTC